Detailed here is one T cell receptor (beta chain). Mismatch with germline at one junction end may stem from a read error. CDR3 length: 13 residues. Germline V gives CDR1 SGHAT, CDR2 FQDESV (reference sequence). Assay used: immunoSEQ multiplex PCR; TCRdb lists only in-frame clones, some missing. The table records 400,000 to 500,000 clones, approximately 92% of them present only once. This sample was taken from a study of Ad26.COV2.S vaccination and SARS-CoV-2 variants. Treatment defined: around 19 received Ad26.COV2.S at low or high dose, single or two shots; five or six received placebo; per-sample allocation not given. Collection of samples fell on day 63 after the first vaccine or placebo injection.

The TCR originated in a person between 18 and 59 years old who received the Ad26.COV2.S COVID-19 vaccine or a placebo. Source: peripheral blood, taken in a trial of Ad26.COV2.S vaccine versus placebo. The chain carries TRBV11-1 and TRBJ2-3, with D maybe TRBD2 (6 bases). In DNA form, the CDR3 reads TGTGCCAGCAGCCCCCCTGGAGGAGGGCGACTGAATTTT. It encodes CASSPPGGGRLNF.